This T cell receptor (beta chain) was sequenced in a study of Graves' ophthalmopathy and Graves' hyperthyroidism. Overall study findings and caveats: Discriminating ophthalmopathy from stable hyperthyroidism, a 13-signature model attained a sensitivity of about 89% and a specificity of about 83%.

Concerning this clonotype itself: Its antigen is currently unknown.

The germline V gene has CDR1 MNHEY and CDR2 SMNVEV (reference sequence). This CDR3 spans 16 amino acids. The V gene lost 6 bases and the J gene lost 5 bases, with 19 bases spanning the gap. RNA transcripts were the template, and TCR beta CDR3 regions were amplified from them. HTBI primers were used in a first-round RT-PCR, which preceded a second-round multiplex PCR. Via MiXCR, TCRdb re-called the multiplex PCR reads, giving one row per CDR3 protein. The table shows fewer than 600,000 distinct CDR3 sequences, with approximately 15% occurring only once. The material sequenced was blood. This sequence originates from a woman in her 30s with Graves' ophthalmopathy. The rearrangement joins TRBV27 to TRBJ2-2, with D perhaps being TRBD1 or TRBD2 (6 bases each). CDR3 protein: CASSLGGRDLTGELFF. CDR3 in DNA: TGTGCCAGCAGCTTAGGGGGGCGCGATTTAACCGGGGAGCTGTTTTTT.